The 20 T cell receptor beta chains listed next were all sequenced from one sample in a study of human T cells and chemical hapten exposure (dated by TCRdb to about 2021). What this sample's time point label stands for: patch test 2, 6 weeks after DPC sensitization. Read against the paper, the sample's treatment or condition label means: therapeutic diphenylcyclopropenone sensitization with weekly scalp DPC. The library was generated by RACE. Instrument used: NextSeq 500. The public reads were reanalyzed by TCRdb: fastp trimming at Q25, MiXCR alignment, in-frame beta chains only. Identical CDR3 protein sequences are pooled into one entry, listed with their most common genes and DNA. A total of 75,000 to 95,000 distinct CDR3 sequences appear in this sample, 11% of them only once. The ten biggest clones cover more than 2% of the sample. The sequencing here drew on whole blood, taken in connection with sensitization to the hapten diphenylcyclopropenone (DPC). These receptors were taken from a man aged 40-50 years with alopecia areata. Some clones in this sample may be carry-over from other donors' samples.

This clonotype has a count of ten or more. The V gene is TRBV28, the J gene TRBJ2-1; 9 bases agree with TRBD1. Germline CDR1 reads MDHEN; CDR2 reads SYDVKM. V lost 1 base, J lost 2 bases, and 6 bases stayed unmatched. The CDR3 extends over 17 amino acids. CDR3 region: CASSLSRWTGAYNEQFF. CDR3 nucleotides: TGTGCCAGCAGTTTATCCCGATGGACAGGGGCCTACAATGAGCAGTTCTTC.

There are a few counts of this clonotype. The rearrangement joins TRBV20-1 to TRBJ1-2; D gene unclear. The germline V gene has CDR1 DFQATT and CDR2 SNEGSKA (reference sequence). The CDR3 contains 13 residues. Trimming shortened V by 0 bases and J by 6 bases, and 11 bases separated the two germline ends. CDR3 DNA sequence: TGCAGTGCTAGAGATCTTTCGGCGAATGGCTACACCTTC. Translation gives CSARDLSANGYTF.

V is TRBV14 and J is TRBJ2-1; 10 bases map to TRBD2. The CDR3 has 16 amino acids. Germline CDR1 SGHDN, CDR2 FVKESK. The V gene end was trimmed by 3 bases and the J gene end by 2 bases; junction bases not matched to a gene: 4. CDR3 in amino acids: CASSHTSGITYNEQFF. DNA of the CDR3: TGTGCCAGCAGCCACACTAGCGGGATAACCTACAATGAGCAGTTCTTC.

Concerning this clonotype: Given a much more abundant clone one base away, this may be a read error. V is TRBV15 and J is TRBJ2-5; a possible D gene is TRBD2 (6 bases). The CDR3 is 14 residues long. Trimming stripped 0 bases from V and 3 bases from J, with 8 bases between. Germline V gene lookup returns CDR1 LNHNV and CDR2 YYDKDF (reference sequence). CDR3 sequence reads: CATSRDPGEETQYF. The CDR3 nucleotides read TGTGCCACCAGCAGAGATCCGGGGGAAGAGACCCAGTACTTC.

In its sample, this clonotype was seen many times. The chain is built from TRBV6-5 and TRBJ1-2; perhaps TRBD1 as D (5 bases). Between the trimmed V and J ends, which lost 5 bases and 5 bases, there was a span of 15 bases. This CDR3 region has 14 residues. The germline CDR1 and CDR2 sequences are MNHEY and SVGAGI. The CDR3 nucleotides are TGTGCCAGCAGTCGAGGGGCCGGCGGTTATGGCTACACCTTC. Protein sequence: CASSRGAGGYGYTF.

The V call is TRBV7-8, the J call TRBJ1-5; no firm D call. CDR1 and CDR2 from the germline V gene are SGHVS and FQNEAQ. This CDR3 has 16 residues. The V and J ends lost 5 bases and 2 bases respectively, with 16 bases between them. CDR3 region: CASSPSPAGGNQPQHF. The CDR3 bases are TGTGCCAGCAGCCCTAGCCCCGCCGGGGGCAATCAGCCCCAGCATTTT.

This clonotype showed up just a few times. The chain couples TRBV29-1 to TRBJ1-3; D is possibly TRBD1 (6 bases). V dropped 6 bases and J dropped 2 bases, with 11 bases sitting between them. The germline V gene encodes CDR1 SQVTM and CDR2 ANQGSEA. The CDR3 covers 13 residues. The CDR3 DNA sequence: TGCAGCGTGCGTAACAGGGCTGGAAACACCATATATTTT. This gives the protein CSVRNRAGNTIYF. Full variable domain (rest looked up from reference TRBV29-1 and TRBJ1-3): SAVISQKPSRDICQRGTSLTIQCQVDSQVTMMFWYRQQPGQSLTLIATANQGSEATYESGFVIDKFPISRPNLTFSTLTVSNMSPEDSSIYLCSVRNRAGNTIYFGEGSWLTVV.

This clonotype appeared a few times. This chain links TRBV30 with TRBJ1-6; maybe TRBD1 (6 bases). This CDR3 is 13 amino acids long. Germline loops: CDR1 GTSNPN, CDR2 SVGIG (reference sequence). V was clipped by 3 bases and J by 10 bases, with 13 bases between them. CDR3 in amino acids: CAWRDSPSSPLHF. The CDR3 DNA reads TGTGCCTGGAGGGACAGCCCATCCTCACCCCTCCACTTT.

In this sample, this clonotype turned up many times. V is TRBV29-1 and J is TRBJ1-5; D possibly corresponds to TRBD1 (5 bases). V was clipped by 7 bases and J by 6 bases, with 16 bases between them. From germline, CDR1 is SQVTM and CDR2 ANQGSEA. CDR3 length: 13 amino acids. This CDR3 reads CSAEPGPGQPQHF. Written as DNA, the CDR3 is TGCAGCGCCGAACCGGGGCCAGGTCAGCCCCAGCATTTT. The complete variable domain, with remaining parts taken from reference TRBV29-1 and TRBJ1-5, reads SAVISQKPSRDICQRGTSLTIQCQVDSQVTMMFWYRQQPGQSLTLIATANQGSEATYESGFVIDKFPISRPNLTFSTLTVSNMSPEDSSIYLCSAEPGPGQPQHFGDGTRLSIL.

The chain combines TRBV7-8 with TRBJ2-2; TRBD2 aligns across 15 bases. V trimming: 1 base; J trimming: 0 bases; junction bases outside the gene matches: 3. CDR1 is SGHVS, CDR2 FQNEAQ, per germline. This CDR3 has 19 amino acids. The CDR3 reads CASSLVGLAGGTNTGELFF. CDR3 nucleotides: TGTGCCAGCAGCTTAGTTGGACTAGCGGGGGGGACGAACACCGGGGAGCTGTTTTTT.

This clonotype was seen a few times. The chain employs TRBV7-9 and TRBJ1-6; 7 positions match TRBD1. The CDR3 sequence is 15 residues long. In germline, CDR1 is SEHNR, CDR2 FQNEAQ (reference sequence). The V and J ends lost 3 bases and 8 bases, in that order; junction bases with no gene match: 7. The CDR3 region has the DNA TGTGCCAGCAGCTTCGACAGGGCTTTGCATTCACCCCTCCACTTT. Encoded protein: CASSFDRALHSPLHF.

V gene TRBV2 combines with J gene TRBJ2-1; 10 bases agree with TRBD2. This CDR3 comprises 14 residues. Looked up from germline, CDR1 is SNHLY and CDR2 is FYNNEI. V shed 2 bases and J 9 bases; nucleotides not matched to a gene: 4. The CDR3 spells CASSELAGVSEQFF. For the CDR3, the DNA is TGTGCCAGCAGTGAACTAGCGGGAGTTAGTGAGCAGTTCTTC.

This clonotype has just a few counts. J is TRBJ2-4 and V is TRBV10-3; D remains ambiguous. The V and J ends lost 2 bases and 8 bases respectively, with 13 bases between them. This CDR3 contains 14 residues. Germline lookup yields CDR1 ENHRY and CDR2 SYGVKD. The CDR3 is CAISEAAEDDIQYF. DNA of the CDR3: TGTGCCATCAGTGAGGCGGCCGAGGACGACATTCAGTACTTC.

This clonotype was picked up many times. This sequence joins TRBV19 and TRBJ2-7; D is uncertain. The germline CDR1 and CDR2 sequences are LNHDA and SQIVND (reference sequence). V lost 7 bases, J lost 10 bases, and 20 bases lay in between. This CDR3 is built from 13 residues. DNA for the CDR3: TGTGCCAGTACCCCCTTCCCCGAGACAAACCAGTACGTC. Its protein is CASTPFPETNQYV.

The V call is TRBV18, the J call TRBJ1-1; maybe TRBD1 (5 bases). CDR1 KGHSH and CDR2 LQKENI come from the germline V gene. V gave up 2 bases and J gave up 5 bases, with 9 bases separating them. This CDR3 comprises 13 residues. CDR3 loop: CASSPAQGTEAFF. CDR3 coding DNA: TGTGCCAGCTCACCAGCTCAGGGAACTGAAGCTTTCTTT.

This clonotype was counted only a few times. V usage is TRBV27 and J usage is TRBJ2-5; the match to TRBD2 covers 7 bases. Trimming cost V 4 bases and J 3 bases; bases outside gene matches: 5. CDR1 is MNHEY, CDR2 SMNVEV, per germline (reference sequence). The CDR3 totals 14 residues. The CDR3 DNA follows: TGTGCCAGCAGTTGGACTAGTGACGAAGAGACCCAGTACTTC. Translated, it gives CASSWTSDEETQYF.

This clonotype has just a few counts. This rearrangement joins TRBV18 to TRBJ2-3; D call uncertain. Trimming removed 3 bases at V and 2 bases at J, with 6 bases between. Germline loops: CDR1 KGHSH, CDR2 LQKENI. The CDR3 covers 13 residues. The CDR3 bases are TGTGCCAGCTCACCTCCCACCACAGATACGCAGTATTTT. It is translated as CASSPPTTDTQYF.

This clonotype has at least ten counts. This chain uses TRBV6-5 with TRBJ1-1; 8 nucleotides match TRBD1. Losses at the gene ends were 6 bases for V and 4 bases for J; bases not matched to a gene: 22. The length of the CDR3 is 19 residues. CDR1 is MNHEY, CDR2 SVGAGI, per germline. The DNA of the CDR3 is TGTGCCAGCAGAAGCTTCACCTTGGACAGGGAGAGGTCTGGCACTGAAGCTTTCTTT. Its translation: CASRSFTLDRERSGTEAFF.

The sample holds a few counts of this clonotype. The gene calls are TRBV19 and TRBJ1-2, with D hard to call. The V gene lost 3 bases and the J gene lost 8 bases, with 7 bases spanning the gap. Germline V gene data show CDR1 as LNHDA and CDR2 as SQIVND (reference sequence). This CDR3 contains 11 residues. The CDR3 loop is CASSMEVGYTF. CDR3 coding DNA: TGTGCCAGTAGTATGGAGGTGGGCTACACCTTC.

This clonotype was observed many times. The chain links TRBV24-1 to TRBJ2-2; D is perhaps TRBD2 (5 bases). V gave up 7 bases and J gave up 6 bases, with 11 bases separating them. Germline V gene sequence: CDR1 KGHDR, CDR2 SFDVKD. The CDR3 has 13 amino acids. In DNA, the CDR3 is TGTGCCACCAGAGGGTTTAGCGCCGGGGAGCTGTTTTTT. Translation gives CATRGFSAGELFF.